This TCR beta chain appears in the sequencing data of a study of chemoradiotherapy in HPV16-positive cancers. TCRdb's table, derived via immunoSEQ multiplex PCR, lists solely in-frame clones and lacks some. The sample has roughly 32,000 clones; roughly nine tenths are singletons. The CDR3 contains 14 residues. The trim removed 7 bases at V and 2 bases at J, leaving 5 bases unmatched. Germline lookup yields CDR1 MNHNS and CDR2 SASEGT. Details on this clone: Its antigen is undetermined.

Overall study findings and caveats: Candidate HPV-specific clones and E7-related TCR motifs grew in tumor during treatment. Better recurrence-free survival went with HPV-responsive T-cell expansion in HPV16-positive patients.

The chain is built from TRBV6-1 and TRBJ1-2; TRBD1 matches at 9 bases. The clonotype comes from a human donor with HPV-associated anogenital cancer. The sequencing used blood, collected from a patient who underwent chemoradiotherapy. The CDR3 protein is CASNFGTGNYGYTF. DNA for the CDR3: TGTGCCAGCAATTTCGGGACAGGGAACTATGGCTACACCTTC.